These 5 T cell receptor beta chains were sequenced from one sample in a study of T cell changes during pregnancy in multiple sclerosis. The data were produced by immunoSEQ multiplex PCR, yet TCRdb's version contains in-frame clones alone and is incomplete. The sample shows over 55,000 clones, 85% to 95% of them seen only once. The source was CD8+ T cells from peripheral blood mononuclear cells, collected in the third trimester of pregnancy. The receptors shown here come from a female donor in good health, enrolled as a control in a pregnancy study.

This chain connects TRBV29-1 to TRBJ1-3; D gene ambiguous. The CDR3 has 12 residues. The germline V gene encodes CDR1 SQVTM and CDR2 ANQGSEA. V was trimmed by 4 bases and J by 3 bases, leaving 7 bases between them. This CDR3 reads CSVGSLGNTIYF. In DNA, the CDR3 is TGCAGCGTTGGAAGCCTTGGAAACACCATATATTTT.

In its sample, this clone was seen once. J is TRBJ1-1 and V is TRBV7-9; no clear D. V was clipped by 11 bases and J by 1 base, with 14 bases between them. Per the germline V gene, CDR1 is SEHNR and CDR2 is FQNEAQ (reference sequence). This CDR3 has 13 residues. CDR3 DNA: TGTGCCTGTCACGACTACGAGAACACTGAAGCTTTCTTT. Its protein product is CACHDYENTEAFF.

This chain links TRBV7-2 with TRBJ2-1; 9 nucleotides line up with TRBD2. The germline gives CDR1 SGHTA, CDR2 FQGNSA. There are 15 residues in the CDR3. V was pared by 3 bases and J by 5 bases, with 5 bases of the junction left unmatched. CDR3 DNA: TGTGCCAGCAGCTTTCGCGGGGGGGCGAACAATGAGCAGTTCTTC. It is translated as CASSFRGGANNEQFF.

This clone was observed a handful of times. This sequence joins TRBV30 and TRBJ1-1; D is possibly TRBD1 (6 bases). V was trimmed by 0 bases and J by 5 bases, leaving 13 bases between them. The germline CDR1 and CDR2 sequences are GTSNPN and SVGIG (reference sequence). This CDR3 is built from 14 residues. CDR3 bases: TGTGCCTGGAGTGTCGGCAGGGGATCGACTGAAGCTTTCTTT. Amino acid sequence: CAWSVGRGSTEAFF.

This chain connects TRBV27 to TRBJ1-1, with 10 nucleotides matching TRBD1. The CDR3 has 16 amino acids. Unmatched junction bases numbered 14, after V lost 8 bases and J lost 5 bases. CDR1 and CDR2 from the germline V gene are MNHEY and SMNVEV (reference sequence). The CDR3 DNA sequence: TGTGCCAGCTGGAGCTATCGACAGGGGGCTCGGACTGAAGCTTTCTTT. Residues: CASWSYRQGARTEAFF.